The present T cell receptor (beta chain) was sequenced within a study of shared clonotypes between healthy human individuals. Assay: immunoSEQ multiplex PCR; the TCRdb copy retains only in-frame clones and omits some. The data hold a few million clones, with around 90% observed a single time. Study results and caveats: Expectations were that clonotype sharing among donors would be affected by sequencing depth. Incomplete sequencing of sorted subsets was indicated by rarefaction despite large depth. Among four donors, about 5% of naive CD4 clonotypes were found in common.

To note about this clone: Its specificity is not known.

This CDR3 has 14 residues. Germline V gene lookup returns CDR1 LNHDA and CDR2 SQIVND (reference sequence). The V gene lost 3 bases and the J gene lost 7 bases, with 12 bases spanning the gap. Input material: naive CD4+ T cells sorted from blood. Indicated subset: CD45RA+ positively selected. This clonotype was sampled from a man aged 18 to 29 in good health. The V and J genes are TRBV19 and TRBJ1-4; D gene unclear. CDR3 region: CASSIPGAGEKLFF. In DNA, the CDR3 is TGTGCCAGTAGTATTCCAGGTGCTGGTGAAAAACTGTTTTTT. The full variable domain, its missing parts supplied by reference TRBV19 and TRBJ1-4, is DGGITQSPKYLFRKEGQNVTLSCEQNLNHDAMYWYRQDPGQGLRLIYYSQIVNDFQKGDIAEGYSVSREKKESFPLTVTSAQKNPTAFYLCASSIPGAGEKLFFGSGTQLSVL.